Each of the 30 T cell receptor beta chains below was sequenced from the same sample in a study of blood T cells in healthy people across ages. A sample-barcoded 5' primer and a J-beta primer mix were used in a second PCR of roughly 7 to 11 cycles. MiXCR was run by TCRdb on the 5' RACE reads, yielding one entry per CDR3 protein. This sample has fewer than 700,000 distinct CDR3 sequences, with 40% to 55% found just once. Material: blood. The receptor set was obtained from an older man in good health.

This clonotype appeared a few times. The gene calls are TRBV12-3 or TRBV12-4 and TRBJ2-1; D gene unclear. The length of the CDR3 is 11 residues. Trimming took 1 base from V and 14 from J, leaving 9 bases between them. CDR3 sequence reads: CASSLVASKFF. In DNA form, the CDR3 reads TGTGCCAGCAGTTTAGTCGCTAGTAAGTTCTTC.

The rearrangement links TRBV5-1 to TRBJ2-2; 7 bases line up with TRBD1. The germline gives CDR1 SGHRS, CDR2 YFSETQ. This CDR3 is built from 16 residues. V trimming: 7 bases; J trimming: 4 bases; junction bases outside the gene matches: 13. This CDR3 reads CASGNPRTGPTGELFF. The CDR3, as DNA: TGCGCCAGCGGAAACCCACGGACAGGTCCCACCGGGGAGCTGTTTTTT. The complete variable domain, with remaining parts taken from reference TRBV5-1 and TRBJ2-2, reads KAGVTQTPRYLIKTRGQQVTLSCSPISGHRSVSWYQQTPGQGLQFLFEYFSETQRNKGNFPGRFSGRQFSNSRSEMNVSTLELGDSALYLCASGNPRTGPTGELFFGEGSRLTVL.

This clonotype was observed many times. The chain recombines TRBV4-2 with TRBJ2-3; D gene ambiguous. The CDR3 length is 15 residues. From germline, CDR1 is LGHNA and CDR2 YNFKEQ. Trimming removed 0 bases at V and 0 bases at J, with 7 bases between. The CDR3 spells CASSQDGVSTDTQYF. The CDR3, as DNA: TGTGCCAGCAGCCAAGATGGTGTTAGCACAGATACGCAGTATTTT.

This clonotype came up once. V is TRBV30 and J is TRBJ2-2, with TRBD1 identical over 8 bases. The CDR3 runs to 16 residues. Trimming took 4 bases from V and 6 from J; bases not matched to a gene: 13. CDR1 is GTSNPN, CDR2 SVGIG, per germline (reference sequence). The CDR3 reads CAWTDFGQGFPGELFF. For the CDR3, the DNA is TGTGCCTGGACCGATTTTGGACAGGGCTTCCCCGGGGAGCTGTTTTTT.

This clonotype was counted a few times. V usage is TRBV7-3 and J usage is TRBJ2-1, with 8 bases that match TRBD2. CDR3 length equals 15 residues. The germline CDR1 and CDR2 sequences are SGHTA and FQGTGA. Germline trimming cut 2 bases from V and 10 bases from J; bases unmatched to any gene: 10. Written as DNA, the CDR3 is TGTGCCAGCAGCTTATTGGGCGGGGGGCAACAAGAGCAGTTCTTC. Its protein is CASSLLGGGQQEQFF.

This clonotype was counted between two and nine times. This chain joins TRBV20-1 and TRBJ2-5; no clear D. Germline V CDR1 and CDR2: DFQATT, SNEGSKA (reference sequence). Trimming took off 6 bases at V and 5 bases at J, with 16 bases between the two ends. CDR3 length: 13 amino acids. The CDR3 sequence is CSAPDIQGETQYF. CDR3 bases: TGCAGTGCGCCTGACATTCAAGGGGAGACCCAGTACTTC.

The table lists this clonotype with a few counts. The rearrangement uses TRBV6-5 and TRBJ2-7; TRBD2 matches at 12 bases. The J segment lost 6 bases and the V segment lost 5 bases, leaving 11 bases of the junction unmatched. The CDR3 is made up of 16 amino acids. Germline values: CDR1 MNHEY, CDR2 SVGAGI. In nucleotides, the CDR3 is TGTGCCAGCAGTAGGACCCCCCCGGGACTAGCGGGCGAGCAGTACTTC. As protein: CASSRTPPGLAGEQYF.

Many counts were recorded for this clonotype. The rearrangement links TRBV29-1 to TRBJ1-2; perhaps TRBD1 as D (5 bases). This CDR3 has 14 amino acids. V lost 4 bases, J lost 5 bases, and 17 bases lay in between. Germline lookup yields CDR1 SQVTM and CDR2 ANQGSEA. CDR3 in amino acids: CSVGQGTTPYGYTF. In DNA, the CDR3 is TGCAGCGTTGGCCAAGGGACGACCCCATATGGCTACACCTTC. The full variable domain, in which reference TRBV29-1 and TRBJ1-2 provide the parts outside the CDR3, is SAVISQKPSRDICQRGTSLTIQCQVDSQVTMMFWYRQQPGQSLTLIATANQGSEATYESGFVIDKFPISRPNLTFSTLTVSNMSPEDSSIYLCSVGQGTTPYGYTFGSGTRLTVV.

Many counts were recorded for this clonotype. The CDR3 spells CASSHDRGGEKLFF. The CDR3 DNA reads as TGTGCCAGCAGCCACGACAGGGGAGGGGAAAAACTGTTTTTT. V usage is TRBV9 and J usage is TRBJ1-4; 8 positions match TRBD1. The junction had 7 bases not matched to a gene; V was cut back by 4 bases and J by 8 bases. The V gene's germline CDR1 is SGDLS and CDR2 YYNGEE. The CDR3 has 14 residues.

This clonotype showed up just a few times. A much larger clone differs by one base, so this may be a read error. The V call is TRBV7-9, the J call TRBJ2-5; no clear D. Germline lookup yields CDR1 SEHNR and CDR2 FQNEAQ (reference sequence). With 5 bases removed from V and 11 bases from J, the gap between germline ends came to 24 bases. There are 15 residues in the CDR3. The CDR3 region has the DNA TGTGCCAGCAGCCCAGGAAGCCTAAGTACCAATGAGCAGTACTTC. This codes for CASSPGSLSTNEQYF.

This clonotype was seen repeatedly, ten times or more. The chain combines TRBV6-5 with TRBJ2-7, with 13 bases fitting TRBD2. Germline CDR1 and CDR2: MNHEY and SVGAGI. V lost 5 bases and J lost 6; bases outside the gene matches: 7. The CDR3 spans 15 residues. This CDR3 reads CASSLRTSGSPEQYF. CDR3 coding DNA: TGTGCCAGCAGTCTCCGGACTAGCGGGAGCCCCGAGCAGTACTTC.

This clonotype was seen a few times. V gene TRBV20-1 combines with J gene TRBJ2-7; no firm D call. The CDR3 is 14 residues long. The germline CDR1 and CDR2 sequences are DFQATT and SNEGSKA (reference sequence). Trimming took off 3 bases at V and 1 base at J, with 13 bases between the two ends. The CDR3 here is CSASGGPSSYEQYF. DNA of the CDR3: TGCAGTGCTAGTGGCGGCCCTTCTTCCTACGAGCAGTACTTC.

The V gene is TRBV2, the J gene TRBJ1-2; D is undetermined. Germline values: CDR1 SNHLY, CDR2 FYNNEI. The V and J ends lost 6 bases and 4 bases respectively, with 6 bases between them. The CDR3 is 11 amino acids. This chain's CDR3 is CASRRIYGYTF. DNA of the CDR3: TGTGCCAGCAGACGGATCTATGGCTACACCTTC.

As regards this clonotype: A read error may be the cause here, since a much bigger clone is one base away. The chain joins TRBV6-1 to TRBJ2-3, with 16 positions matching TRBD2. This CDR3 region has 19 residues. J gave up 1 base and V 5 bases, and 9 bases lay outside the gene matches. CDR1 is MNHNS and CDR2 is SASEGT in the germline V gene. The CDR3 DNA follows: TGTGCCAGCAGTCCCGGGACTAGCGGGAGGGCCGGATGCACAGATACGCAGTATTTT. This sequence encodes CASSPGTSGRAGCTDTQYF.

This chain links TRBV29-1 with TRBJ2-6; no reliable D call. The CDR3 consists of 18 residues. CDR1 SQVTM and CDR2 ANQGSEA come from the germline V gene. Trimming pared 0 bases from V and 0 bases from J, leaving 15 bases between. CDR3 residues: CSVEDWVPDISGANVLTF. For the CDR3, the DNA is TGCAGCGTTGAAGATTGGGTCCCCGACATCTCTGGGGCCAACGTCCTGACTTTC.

The gene calls are TRBV28 and TRBJ2-5; tentatively, D is TRBD2 (7 bases). V lost 7 bases and J 4 bases, leaving 10 bases between the germline ends. The germline V gene has CDR1 MDHEN and CDR2 SYDVKM. The CDR3 extends over 12 amino acids. This chain's CDR3 is CASTGGLETQYF. The CDR3 nucleotides are TGTGCCAGCACGGGGGGCTTAGAGACCCAGTACTTC.

The gene calls are TRBV7-3 and TRBJ2-1, with 8 bases aligning to TRBD2. Looked up from germline, CDR1 is SGHTA and CDR2 is FQGTGA. The CDR3 spans 16 residues. V lost 5 bases to trimming and J lost 5 bases; unmatched junction nucleotides: 11. In DNA form, the CDR3 reads TGTGCCAGCAGCCCCCGTGCCCAGCGGGGGCACAATGAGCAGTTCTTC. Residues: CASSPRAQRGHNEQFF.

A word on this clonotype: An end of the junction does not agree with germline; a read error may underlie this. The rearrangement uses TRBV6-6 and TRBJ2-3; 9 bases map to TRBD2. The germline gives CDR1 MNHNY, CDR2 SVGAGI (reference sequence). This CDR3 is 16 amino acids long. The CDR3 nucleotides are TGTGCCAGCAGTCCCCTTAGCGGGGGCAGCACAGATACACAGTATTTT. Translated, it gives CASSPLSGGSTDTQYF.

This chain connects TRBV4-2 to TRBJ2-4, with TRBD1 as a possible D gene (6 bases). V was trimmed by 5 bases and J by 7 bases, leaving 15 bases between them. CDR1 and CDR2 (germline): LGHNA, YNFKEQ. This CDR3 region has 14 residues. Here the CDR3 reads CASSARGRMNIQYF. For the CDR3, the DNA is TGTGCCAGCAGCGCCAGGGGAAGGATGAACATTCAGTACTTC.

This clonotype was counted between two and nine times. This rearrangement joins TRBV29-1 to TRBJ2-1, with D perhaps TRBD2 (6 bases). The CDR3 sequence is 12 residues long. Germline lookup yields CDR1 SQVTM and CDR2 ANQGSEA. V was cut by 7 bases and J by 15 bases, with 22 bases left in between. The CDR3 loop is CSAGPGQGDWFF. CDR3 DNA sequence: TGCAGCGCGGGTCCGGGGCAAGGGGACTGGTTCTTC.

The V and J genes are TRBV5-1 and TRBJ2-5; 13 nucleotides line up with TRBD2. This CDR3 is built from 18 residues. Germline CDR1 is SGHRS and CDR2 is YFSETQ. The J segment lost 3 bases and the V segment lost 4 bases, leaving 12 bases of the junction unmatched. The CDR3 region is CASSLSGLAGVGKETQYF. DNA of the CDR3: TGCGCCAGCAGCCTATCCGGACTAGCGGGAGTTGGAAAAGAGACCCAGTACTTC.

The sample holds a few counts of this clonotype. This chain connects TRBV20-1 to TRBJ2-3, with 11 nucleotides matching TRBD2. Germline V CDR1 and CDR2: DFQATT, SNEGSKA (reference sequence). The CDR3 spans 14 residues. The CDR3 region is CSAGTSGSTDTQYF. CDR3 coding DNA: TGCAGCGCAGGGACTAGCGGTAGCACAGATACGCAGTATTTT.

This chain connects TRBV7-2 to TRBJ2-3; TRBD2 aligns across 8 bases. Germline V CDR1 and CDR2: SGHTA, FQGNSA. The V and J ends lost 6 bases and 2 bases, in that order; junction bases with no gene match: 4. This CDR3 has 14 amino acids. CDR3 amino acids: CASRPGLDTDTQYF. The CDR3 DNA sequence: TGTGCCAGCAGACCGGGACTAGACACAGATACGCAGTATTTT.

In this sample, this clonotype turned up many times. V gene TRBV7-9 combines with J gene TRBJ1-4, with 9 bases aligning to TRBD1. The CDR3 sequence is 14 residues long. The V and J ends lost 4 bases and 8 bases, in that order; junction bases with no gene match: 5. Germline lookup yields CDR1 SEHNR and CDR2 FQNEAQ (reference sequence). CDR3 sequence: CASSYGTGREKLFF. The DNA of the CDR3 is TGTGCCAGCAGCTATGGGACAGGGAGGGAAAAACTGTTTTTT.

The chain is built from TRBV19 and TRBJ1-2; D remains ambiguous. The CDR3 runs to 15 residues. V gave up 0 bases and J gave up 8 bases, with 16 bases separating them. Germline-derived CDR1 and CDR2 are LNHDA and SQIVND (reference sequence). DNA of the CDR3: TGTGCCAGTAGTATAGATCTGCGGACGGTACAAGGCTACACCTTC. This gives the protein CASSIDLRTVQGYTF.

In this sample, this clonotype turned up a few times. The chain employs TRBV6-5 and TRBJ2-3; possibly TRBD1 for D (7 bases). Germline CDR1 is MNHEY and CDR2 is SVGAGI. This CDR3 comprises 14 residues. Trimming pared 8 bases from V and 3 bases from J, leaving 15 bases between. The CDR3 spells CASSRAGGTDTQYF. CDR3 DNA: TGTGCCAGCTCTAGGGCAGGGGGGACAGATACGCAGTATTTT.

This clonotype was seen a few times. The rearrangement joins TRBV4-1 to TRBJ2-3; D gene unclear. CDR3 length: 16 amino acids. V was pared by 1 base and J by 3 bases, with 14 bases between. The germline CDR1 and CDR2 sequences are MGHRA and YSYEKL. The DNA for the CDR3 is TGCGCCAGCAGCCAAGGTCTGGGATCTGGAACAGATACGCAGTATTTT. Encoded protein: CASSQGLGSGTDTQYF.

This clonotype was picked up many times. The rearrangement uses TRBV6-1 and TRBJ2-1; 7 bases agree with TRBD1. CDR3 length: 14 residues. Germline V gives CDR1 MNHNS, CDR2 SASEGT. Trimming took 6 bases from V and 5 from J; bases not matched to a gene: 7. The CDR3 region has the DNA TGTGCCAGCAGCCAAATAACAGGGGACAATGAGCAGTTCTTC. It yields the protein CASSQITGDNEQFF.

This sequence joins TRBV9 and TRBJ2-5; no clear D gene. The tail of the sequence fits TRBJ2-7 better, so the J call may be wrong. Per germline, CDR1 SGDLS and CDR2 YYNGEE. CDR3 length: 14 amino acids. CDR3 DNA sequence: TGTGCCAGCAGCATCATGGGCAACTCCTACGAGCAGTACTTC. Protein: CASSIMGNSYEQYF.

The chain combines TRBV18 with TRBJ1-4, with TRBD1 identical over 9 bases. This CDR3 contains 15 residues. Germline CDR1 KGHSH, CDR2 LQKENI. J lost 8 bases, V lost 4 bases, and 8 bases had no gene match. The DNA for the CDR3 is TGTGCCAGCTCACTTGGGACAGGGCGACAAGAAAAACTGTTTTTT. Translation: CASSLGTGRQEKLFF. The complete variable domain, with remaining parts taken from reference TRBV18 and TRBJ1-4, reads NAGVMQNPRHLVRRRGQEARLRCSPMKGHSHVYWYRQLPEEGLKFMVYLQKENIIDESGMPKERFSAEFPKEGPSILRIQQVVRGDSAAYFCASSLGTGRQEKLFFGSGTQLSVL.